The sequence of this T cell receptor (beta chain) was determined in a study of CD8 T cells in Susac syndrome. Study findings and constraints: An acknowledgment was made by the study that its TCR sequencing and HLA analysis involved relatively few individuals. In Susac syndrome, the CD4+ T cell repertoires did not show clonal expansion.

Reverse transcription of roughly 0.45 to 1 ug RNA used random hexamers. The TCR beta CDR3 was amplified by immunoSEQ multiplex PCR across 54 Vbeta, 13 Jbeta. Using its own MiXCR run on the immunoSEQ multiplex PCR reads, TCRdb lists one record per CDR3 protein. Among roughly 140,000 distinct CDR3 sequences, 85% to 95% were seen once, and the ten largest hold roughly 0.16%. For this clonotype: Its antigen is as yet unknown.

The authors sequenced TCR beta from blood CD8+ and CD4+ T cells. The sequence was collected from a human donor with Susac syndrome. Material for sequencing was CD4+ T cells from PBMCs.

CDR3 sequence: CASSVRGASNSPLHF. Here the CDR3 DNA reads TGTGCCAGCAGTGTGCGAGGGGCCTCAAATTCACCCCTCCACTTT. The J gene is TRBJ1-6, the V gene TRBV6-1; tentative D call: TRBD1 (5 bases). CDR1 and CDR2 from the germline V gene are MNHNS and SASEGT. Trimming shortened V by 4 bases and J by 7 bases, and 14 bases separated the two germline ends. The CDR3 totals 15 residues.